The clone carrying this T cell receptor (beta chain) was observed a few times. The data are from a study of T cells after yellow fever vaccination. The germline V and J ends were trimmed by 5 bases and 6 bases, with 20 bases remaining between them. The CDR3 length is 16 residues. Germline lookup yields CDR1 SGHVS and CDR2 FQNEAQ. One entry per CDR3 protein results from TCRdb running MiXCR on the 5' RACE reads. The sample lists some 670,000 distinct CDR3 sequences, approximately 13% seen once, with more than 12% in the top ten. The receptor was isolated from a man under 40 who received the YFV17D yellow fever vaccine. The chain is built from TRBV7-8 and TRBJ2-1, with D uncertain. The sample in question was PBMCs, obtained on the day of the yellow fever booster vaccination. The CDR3: CASSLVAQLQRNEQFF. In DNA, the CDR3 is TGTGCCAGCAGCCTAGTAGCCCAACTCCAACGCAATGAGCAGTTCTTC.